Listed here is a single TCR beta chain. The antigen is unknown. The data stem from a study of CD8+CD57+ T cells in acquired aplastic anemia. Study as a whole: Across the sorted CD4+ and CD8+ cells, DNA amounts averaged 3.2 ug.

It was genomic DNA that served as the template for profiling TCR beta VDJ and CDR3. MiXCR, run by TCRdb on the reads, gives a single entry per CDR3 protein. The data contain about 400,000 distinct CDR3 sequences, 65% to 80% of them seen just once; the ten biggest clones take up 3.5% to 4.5%. The CDR3 contains 15 residues. V dropped 7 bases and J dropped 5; count of bases not matched to a gene: 11. Study outcomes and limitations: Around 27 sequences, all CD8+ CDR3, were shared between patients and controls.

Sequenced: sorted CD4+, CD8+, or CD8+CD57+ T cells (not recorded which) from PBMCs. This chain joins TRBV12-3 or TRBV12-4 and TRBJ2-7, with 10 bases matching TRBD1. The clonotype originates from a human donor in good health, serving as a control. The CDR3 DNA follows: TGTGCCAGCACCATTGGGGACAGGGGAGTCGACGAGCAGTACTTC. The encoded protein is CASTIGDRGVDEQYF.